These 31 T cell receptor beta chains came from one sample sequenced in a study of response to subunit inactivated influenza vaccine. TCRdb re-called the RT-PCR reads with MiXCR, one entry per CDR3 protein. The sample yields about 190,000 distinct CDR3 sequences, 14% seen once. Material: CD8+ T cells sorted from PBMCs, obtained roughly 5 days after vaccination. The receptor source for this set is a man over 45 who received an inactivated influenza vaccine.

This clonotype was seen more than once but under ten times. The rearrangement links TRBV2 to TRBJ2-2; 7 bases are shared with TRBD1. V lost 6 bases to trimming and J lost 7 bases; unmatched junction nucleotides: 11. The CDR3 spans 15 residues. Germline V gives CDR1 SNHLY, CDR2 FYNNEI. CDR3 sequence reads: CASSKTGYGGGELFF. The CDR3 bases are TGTGCCAGCAGCAAGACAGGGTATGGCGGCGGGGAGCTGTTTTTT.

This clonotype was detected a few times. V and J are TRBV28 and TRBJ2-2, with 12 bases that match TRBD2. The V gene's germline CDR1 is MDHEN and CDR2 SYDVKM. The CDR3 has 16 amino acids. The V and J ends lost 6 bases and 2 bases, in that order; junction bases with no gene match: 4. The chain's CDR3 is CASSKLAGGNTGELFF. CDR3 in DNA: TGTGCCAGCAGCAAACTAGCGGGGGGAAACACCGGGGAGCTGTTTTTT.

The J gene is TRBJ2-4, the V gene TRBV7-9, with TRBD1 matching 7 bases. V lost 5 bases to trimming and J lost 8 bases; unmatched junction nucleotides: 12. CDR1 SEHNR and CDR2 FQNEAQ come from the germline V gene (reference sequence). CDR3 length equals 15 residues. CDR3 DNA: TGTGCCAGCAGCAGCGATCAGACAGGGATGTACATTCAGTACTTC. It encodes CASSSDQTGMYIQYF.

This rearrangement joins TRBV7-9 to TRBJ2-2, with D tentatively TRBD1 (6 bases). V shed 7 bases and J shed 3 bases, with 15 bases lying between them. The germline V gene encodes CDR1 SEHNR and CDR2 FQNEAQ (reference sequence). The CDR3 is 15 amino acids. This CDR3 is CASKKGVTDTGELFF. The CDR3 bases are TGTGCCAGCAAAAAGGGGGTGACGGACACCGGGGAGCTGTTTTTT.

This clonotype has ten or more counts. The chain employs TRBV12-3 or TRBV12-4 and TRBJ1-2, with 10 bases matching TRBD1. CDR3 size: 14 residues. After removal of 6 bases from V and 4 bases from J, the junction contained 5 bases not matched to a gene. The CDR3 DNA reads TGTGCCAGCAGGAGGACAGGGGGAGGCTATGGCTACACCTTC. It encodes CASRRTGGGYGYTF.

The chain uses TRBV10-3 and TRBJ2-7; no definite D call. The CDR3 runs 13 residues. Trimming shortened V by 3 bases and J by 0 bases, and 6 bases separated the two germline ends. Germline V gene sequence: CDR1 ENHRY, CDR2 SYGVKD. CDR3 sequence: CAISDHSSYEQYF. DNA for the CDR3: TGTGCCATCAGTGACCATAGCTCCTACGAGCAGTACTTC.

This clonotype occurred many times. V usage is TRBV4-3 and J usage is TRBJ1-4, with D perhaps TRBD1 (6 bases). CDR1 is LGHNA, CDR2 YSLEER, per germline. The CDR3 covers 15 residues. V lost 1 base to trimming and J lost 7 bases, with 13 bases between them. The chain's CDR3 is CASSQGNREIEKLFF. The DNA for the CDR3 is TGCGCCAGCAGCCAAGGAAACAGGGAGATTGAAAAACTGTTTTTT.

Regarding this clonotype: The germline gene is not matched at one end of the junction; a read error may be the cause. The chain uses TRBV19 and TRBJ1-1, with D tentatively TRBD1 (5 bases). Per the germline V gene, CDR1 is LNHDA and CDR2 is SQIVND (reference sequence). This CDR3 has 18 amino acids. CDR3 bases: TGCGCCAGTAGTCCCTACTTCCAGGGCAGTAAAATGAACACTGAAGCTTTCTTT. This codes for CASSPYFQGSKMNTEAFF. Complete variable domain (other parts from reference TRBV19 and TRBJ1-1): DGGITQSPKYLFRKEGQNVTLSCEQNLNHDAMYWYRQDPGQGLRLIYYSQIVNDFQKGDIAEGYSVSREKKESFPLTVTSAQKNPTAFYLCASSPYFQGSKMNTEAFFGQGTRLTVV.

The chain has TRBV20-1 and TRBJ1-1; a weak D match, TRBD1 (6 bases). Trimming removed 6 bases at V and 4 bases at J, with 12 bases between. Germline CDR1 reads DFQATT; CDR2 reads SNEGSKA (reference sequence). This CDR3 region has 12 residues. The CDR3 spells CSACQGSTEAFF. The CDR3 DNA reads TGCAGTGCCTGCCAGGGGAGCACTGAAGCTTTCTTT.

V is TRBV9 and J is TRBJ2-3, with 7 bases aligning to TRBD1. Trimming removed 1 base from V and 0 bases from J; junction bases left unmatched: 5. Germline V lookup: CDR1 SGDLS, CDR2 YYNGEE. This CDR3 spans 16 amino acids. In DNA, the CDR3 is TGTGCCAGCAGCGTAATAGACAGGGCCAGCACAGATACGCAGTATTTT. Its protein product is CASSVIDRASTDTQYF.

This clonotype was detected ten times or more. V usage is TRBV7-2 and J usage is TRBJ1-2; 9 nucleotides line up with TRBD1. V dropped 5 bases and J dropped 4; count of bases not matched to a gene: 8. From germline, CDR1 is SGHTA and CDR2 FQGNSA. This CDR3 has 15 amino acids. CDR3 in amino acids: CASSLVPGQGYGYTF. The DNA of the CDR3 is TGTGCCAGCAGCCTAGTACCGGGACAGGGCTATGGCTACACCTTC. The variable domain in full, with the rest retrieved from reference TRBV7-2 and TRBJ1-2, is GAGVSQSPSNKVTEKGKDVELRCDPISGHTALYWYRQSLGQGLEFLIYFQGNSAPDKSGLPSDRFSAERTGGSVSTLTIQRTQQEDSAVYLCASSLVPGQGYGYTFGSGTRLTVV.

In its sample, this clonotype was seen a few times. The chain employs TRBV7-9 and TRBJ2-7, with D perhaps given as TRBD1 or TRBD2 (5 bases each). CDR3 length equals 16 residues. The V gene lost 4 bases and the J gene lost 0 bases, with 16 bases spanning the gap. CDR1 and CDR2 from the germline V gene are SEHNR and FQNEAQ (reference sequence). The chain's CDR3 is CASSYFGDPSSYEQYF. CDR3 coding DNA: TGTGCCAGCAGCTATTTTGGGGACCCTTCCTCCTACGAGCAGTACTTC.

V gene TRBV14 combines with J gene TRBJ2-1, with D perhaps matching TRBD1 or TRBD2 (5 bases each). Germline-derived CDR1 and CDR2 are SGHDN and FVKESK. The CDR3 consists of 17 residues. V was shortened by 0 bases and J by 7 bases, with 19 bases between the two germline ends. The CDR3 region is CASSQEFSMGWGNEQFF. The CDR3 bases are TGTGCCAGCAGCCAAGAATTTTCGATGGGGTGGGGGAATGAGCAGTTCTTC.

V usage is TRBV3-1 and J usage is TRBJ2-7; no clear D. Germline V gene lookup returns CDR1 LGHDT and CDR2 YNNKEL (reference sequence). V was trimmed by 2 bases and J by 2 bases, leaving 7 bases between them. The CDR3 runs 13 residues. The CDR3 sequence is CASSQRSTYEQYF. The CDR3, as DNA: TGTGCCAGCAGCCAACGGTCAACCTACGAGCAGTACTTC.

The chain links TRBV29-1 to TRBJ2-7, with D perhaps TRBD1 or TRBD2 (5 bases each). In germline, CDR1 is SQVTM, CDR2 ANQGSEA. This CDR3 is built from 13 residues. The ends were cut back, 6 bases at V and 6 bases at J, with 18 bases in the middle. The CDR3 DNA reads TGCAGCGTCGCCACCGGGACGTTGGCCGAGCAGTACTTC. Encoded protein: CSVATGTLAEQYF.

The rearrangement uses TRBV28 and TRBJ2-7, with 11 bases that match TRBD2. CDR3 length equals 16 residues. V was clipped by 6 bases and J by 1 base; unmatched bases: 8. Germline values: CDR1 MDHEN, CDR2 SYDVKM. CDR3 sequence: CASRRPGTSGSYEQYF. The CDR3, as DNA: TGTGCCAGCAGACGACCAGGGACTAGCGGTTCCTACGAGCAGTACTTC.

This clonotype was detected only a few times. As DNA, the CDR3 is TGTGCCACCCTAGAAGGTACTGAAGCTTTCTTT. This gives the protein CATLEGTEAFF. This chain links TRBV7-9 with TRBJ1-1; D gene uncertain. V gave up 10 bases and J gave up 5 bases, with 11 bases separating them. CDR3 length: 11 amino acids. Germline values: CDR1 SEHNR, CDR2 FQNEAQ (reference sequence).

The CDR3 DNA sequence: TGTGCCAGCAGCCAAGCGCTCAGAGACTCCTACGAGCAGTACTTC. As protein: CASSQALRDSYEQYF. This sequence joins TRBV4-2 and TRBJ2-7; the D is unclear. Germline V CDR1 and CDR2: LGHNA, YNFKEQ. CDR3 length: 15 residues. Trimming shortened V by 1 base and J by 0 bases, and 10 bases separated the two germline ends.

The sample holds a few counts of this clonotype. The chain joins TRBV9 to TRBJ2-5; TRBD1 aligns across 8 bases. CDR3 length equals 17 residues. The V segment lost 3 bases and the J segment 2 bases; nucleotides outside the gene matches: 12. From germline, CDR1 is SGDLS and CDR2 YYNGEE. Here the CDR3 reads CASSDRDRWNPQETQYF. As DNA, the CDR3 is TGTGCCAGCAGCGACAGGGACAGGTGGAACCCTCAAGAGACCCAGTACTTC.

Ten or more counts support this clonotype. The rearrangement links TRBV12-3 or TRBV12-4 to TRBJ2-7; no reliable D call. V was trimmed by 2 bases and J by 7 bases, leaving 12 bases between them. The CDR3 loop spans 13 amino acids. The chain's CDR3 is CASSLNPPDEQYF. The CDR3 bases are TGTGCCAGCAGTTTAAACCCCCCGGATGAGCAGTACTTC.

This clonotype came up many times. The chain is built from TRBV5-1 and TRBJ1-1; D is unresolved. Germline V CDR1 and CDR2: SGHRS, YFSETQ. Deletions cut 0 bases from V and 6 bases from J, with 9 bases between. The CDR3 covers 13 residues. CDR3 protein: CASSLAAGPEAFF. In DNA form, the CDR3 reads TGCGCCAGCAGCTTGGCCGCTGGACCTGAAGCTTTCTTT. Full variable domain (remainder filled in from reference TRBV5-1 and TRBJ1-1): KAGVTQTPRYLIKTRGQQVTLSCSPISGHRSVSWYQQTPGQGLQFLFEYFSETQRNKGNFPGRFSGRQFSNSRSEMNVSTLELGDSALYLCASSLAAGPEAFFGQGTRLTVV.

In its sample, this clonotype was seen a few times. The V and J genes are TRBV11-2 and TRBJ2-1, with 8 bases identical to TRBD1. The CDR3 runs to 13 residues. V gave up 5 bases and J gave up 9 bases; unmatched junction bases: 6. The germline gives CDR1 SGHAT, CDR2 FQNNGV. In nucleotides, the CDR3 is TGTGCCAGCAGCCAGGGGACAGGAGGTGAGCAGTTCTTC. Amino acids: CASSQGTGGEQFF.

The chain employs TRBV7-2 and TRBJ2-7; no definite D call. The CDR3 is made up of 15 amino acids. V was trimmed by 1 base and J by 2 bases, leaving 12 bases between them. CDR1 is SGHTA and CDR2 is FQGNSA in the germline V gene. In nucleotides, the CDR3 is TGTGCCAGCAGCTTAGGGTTTAGCTTAGCCTACGAGCAGTACTTC. Its protein product is CASSLGFSLAYEQYF. Combining the CDR3 with reference TRBV7-2 and TRBJ2-7 gives the whole variable domain GAGVSQSPSNKVTEKGKDVELRCDPISGHTALYWYRQSLGQGLEFLIYFQGNSAPDKSGLPSDRFSAERTGGSVSTLTIQRTQQEDSAVYLCASSLGFSLAYEQYFGPGTRLTVT.

This clonotype was detected many times. The CDR3 spells CASSPGQGRTEAFF. The CDR3 nucleotides are TGCGCCAGCAGCCCAGGACAGGGGAGGACTGAAGCTTTCTTT. The chain couples TRBV4-1 to TRBJ1-1, with 9 bases that match TRBD1. CDR1 is MGHRA, CDR2 YSYEKL, per germline. With 4 bases clipped from V and 5 bases from J, the junction kept 5 bases outside the gene matches. This CDR3 comprises 14 residues.

DNA of the CDR3: TGTGCCAGCAGTGAGGGACTTTCAAACACCGGGGAGCTGTTTTTT. This gives the protein CASSEGLSNTGELFF. The gene calls are TRBV6-1 and TRBJ2-2; maybe TRBD2 (6 bases). V shed 3 bases and J shed 2 bases, with 10 bases lying between them. Germline loops: CDR1 MNHNS, CDR2 SASEGT. The CDR3 spans 15 residues.

The sample holds a few counts of this clonotype. The chain combines TRBV29-1 with TRBJ2-3, with 8 bases lining up with TRBD2. V lost 1 base to trimming and J lost 4 bases; unmatched junction nucleotides: 7. Per germline, CDR1 SQVTM and CDR2 ANQGSEA. The CDR3 has 15 amino acids. The CDR3 nucleotides read TGCAGCGTTGAAGGGAGCGGGAGTAGAGCAGATACGCAGTATTTT. Its translation: CSVEGSGSRADTQYF.

The chain has TRBV27 and TRBJ2-1; 8 bases fit TRBD2. There are 18 residues in the CDR3. CDR1 MNHEY and CDR2 SMNVEV come from the germline V gene (reference sequence). The V and J ends lost 3 bases and 0 bases, in that order; junction bases with no gene match: 10. CDR3 loop: CASSLGGAGGSSYNEQFF. CDR3 nucleotide sequence: TGTGCCAGCAGTTTGGGGGGTGCGGGAGGATCCTCCTACAATGAGCAGTTCTTC.

This clonotype occurred a few times. The rearrangement uses TRBV7-9 and TRBJ2-7, with D perhaps assigned TRBD1 or TRBD2 (7 bases each). V was trimmed by 5 bases and J by 2 bases, leaving 13 bases between them. The CDR3 runs to 14 residues. Germline V gene sequence: CDR1 SEHNR, CDR2 FQNEAQ (reference sequence). The CDR3 DNA reads as TGTGCCAGCAGCGGGAGGGGGCGCCCCTACGAGCAGTACTTC. This codes for CASSGRGRPYEQYF.

In this sample, this clonotype turned up a few times. The rearrangement links TRBV6-2 or TRBV6-3 to TRBJ2-4; 8 bases agree with TRBD1. The germline CDR1 and CDR2 sequences are MNHEY and SVGEGT. V was pared by 0 bases and J by 0 bases, with 4 bases of the junction left unmatched. The CDR3 spans 17 residues. The CDR3 nucleotides are TGTGCCAGCAGTTACTCTGTACAGGGGGTAGCCAAAAACATTCAGTACTTC. It yields the protein CASSYSVQGVAKNIQYF.

V is TRBV10-3 and J is TRBJ1-5; the match to TRBD1 covers 7 bases. V gave up 0 bases and J gave up 7 bases; unmatched junction bases: 6. This CDR3 is 15 amino acids long. The germline V gene encodes CDR1 ENHRY and CDR2 SYGVKD. The CDR3 DNA reads as TGTGCCATCAGTGAGTCGGAGGGGGCACGCCAGCCCCAGCATTTT. It translates to CAISESEGARQPQHF.

The CDR3 DNA sequence: TGTGCCAGCAGTTCCGGGGCCTCTAAAGCTTTCTTT. Translating it yields CASSSGASKAFF. The chain combines TRBV6-2 or TRBV6-3 with TRBJ1-1; D is possibly TRBD1 (5 bases). This CDR3 has 12 amino acids. Germline CDR1 MNHEY, CDR2 SVGEGT. The germline V and J ends were trimmed by 4 bases and 9 bases, with 12 bases remaining between them.